The 9 T cell receptor beta chains below were found in one sample sequenced in a study of T cells after somatic rescue of genetic block. Generated by immunoSEQ multiplex PCR, the TCRdb table keeps only in-frame clones and is missing some. The sample carries around 57,000 clones, approximately 96% recorded once. Sequenced input: peripheral blood mononuclear cells (PBMCs). Every receptor here comes from a child less than two years old.

This clone has just one count. This rearrangement joins TRBV2 to TRBJ1-1, with 9 bases identical to TRBD1. Germline V CDR1 and CDR2: SNHLY, FYNNEI. This CDR3 has 13 residues. J lost 3 bases, V lost 6 bases, and 2 bases had no gene match. CDR3 region: CASSGTGYTEAFF. The CDR3 DNA reads as TGTGCCAGCAGCGGGACAGGGTACACTGAAGCTTTCTTT.

The V call is TRBV10-3, the J call TRBJ2-5; D ambiguous. With 10 bases removed from V and 5 bases from J, the gap between germline ends came to 17 bases. CDR1 and CDR2 from the germline V gene are ENHRY and SYGVKD. This CDR3 spans 13 amino acids. In DNA form, the CDR3 reads TGTGCCACCGAAAGTGGAGCTCGCGAGACCCAGTACTTC. As protein: CATESGARETQYF.

This sequence joins TRBV27 and TRBJ1-6; D not certain. V dropped 6 bases and J dropped 0 bases, with 6 bases sitting between them. CDR3 size: 14 residues. Looked up from germline, CDR1 is MNHEY and CDR2 is SMNVEV (reference sequence). The CDR3 region is CASRSSSYNSPLHF. The CDR3 region has the DNA TGTGCCAGCAGATCGAGCTCCTATAATTCACCCCTCCACTTT.

The genes are TRBV4-1 and TRBJ1-1, with 9 bases fitting TRBD1. The CDR3 is 14 amino acids. Germline CDR1 reads MGHRA; CDR2 reads YSYEKL. Germline trimming cut 3 bases from V and 4 bases from J; bases unmatched to any gene: 3. For the CDR3, the DNA is TGCGCCAGCAGCCAGGTGACAGGGGGCACTGAAGCTTTCTTT. It is translated as CASSQVTGGTEAFF.

This clone was found once. The chain employs TRBV15 and TRBJ2-3; D is possibly TRBD2 (6 bases). With 1 base removed from V and 2 bases from J, the gap between germline ends came to 10 bases. This CDR3 has 15 amino acids. Germline V gives CDR1 LNHNV, CDR2 YYDKDF (reference sequence). The CDR3 sequence: CATSRVADLTDTQYF. In DNA, the CDR3 is TGTGCCACCAGCAGAGTAGCGGACCTCACAGATACGCAGTATTTT. Filled out from reference TRBV15 and TRBJ2-3, the complete variable domain reads DAMVIQNPRYQVTQFGKPVTLSCSQTLNHNVMYWYQQKSSQAPKLLFHYYDKDFNNEADTPDNFQSRRPNTSFCFLDIRSPGLGDTAMYLCATSRVADLTDTQYFGPGTRLTVL.

The rearrangement joins TRBV7-9 to TRBJ1-2; TRBD1 is a possible D gene (6 bases). Germline V gene data show CDR1 as SEHNR and CDR2 as FQNEAQ (reference sequence). V gave up 5 bases and J gave up 6 bases, with 16 bases separating them. CDR3 size: 14 residues. The CDR3 DNA is TGTGCCAGCAGCCGAAGGGGGTCGGGAAATGGCTACACCTTC. Protein product: CASSRRGSGNGYTF.

The V and J genes are TRBV21-1 and TRBJ2-7; the tabulated D call, TRBD1, remains unverified against the DNA. TRBV21-1 is classified as a pseudogene. The CDR3 spans 11 residues. The CDR3 DNA sequence: TGTGCCAGCAGCAAACAGGGCGAGCAGTACTTC. Its translation: CASSKQGEQYF.

The rearrangement joins TRBV6-5 to TRBJ1-2; a possible D gene is TRBD1 (5 bases). The germline V gene encodes CDR1 MNHEY and CDR2 SVGAGI. Trimming took 6 bases from V and 5 from J, leaving 13 bases between them. The CDR3 is 13 amino acids. The DNA of the CDR3 is TGTGCCAGCAGAACCGGGACGTCTTATGGCTACACCTTC. It encodes CASRTGTSYGYTF.

This sequence joins TRBV5-1 and TRBJ1-5; D is perhaps TRBD1 (5 bases). The germline V and J ends were trimmed by 4 bases and 5 bases, with 16 bases remaining between them. Per the germline V gene, CDR1 is SGHRS and CDR2 is YFSETQ. The CDR3 has 15 residues. CDR3 coding DNA: TGCGCCAGCAGCCTGGGATGGGGCAGGGATCAGCCCCAGCATTTT. Its protein product is CASSLGWGRDQPQHF.